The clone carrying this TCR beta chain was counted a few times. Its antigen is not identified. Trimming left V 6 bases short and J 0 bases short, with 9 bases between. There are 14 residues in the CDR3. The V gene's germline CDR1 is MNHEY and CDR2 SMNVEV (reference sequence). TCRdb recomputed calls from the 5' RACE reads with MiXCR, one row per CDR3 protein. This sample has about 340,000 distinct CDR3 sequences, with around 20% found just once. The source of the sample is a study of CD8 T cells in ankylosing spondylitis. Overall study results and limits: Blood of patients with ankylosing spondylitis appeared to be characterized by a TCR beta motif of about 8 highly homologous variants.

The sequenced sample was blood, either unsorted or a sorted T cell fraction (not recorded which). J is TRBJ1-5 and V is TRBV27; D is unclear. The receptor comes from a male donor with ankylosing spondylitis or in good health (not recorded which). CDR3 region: CASRSGYSNQPQHF. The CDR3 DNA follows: TGTGCCAGCAGGTCGGGTTATAGCAATCAGCCCCAGCATTTT.